Reported below is one T cell receptor (beta chain). The record originates from a study of OX40 agonist ivuxolimab in advanced cancers. Study at large: Ivuxolimab, an agonist antibody against OX40 (CD134), was given to patients.

The CDR3 length is 17 residues. The germline CDR1 and CDR2 sequences are SEHNR and FQNEAQ (reference sequence). The germline V and J ends were trimmed by 4 bases and 5 bases, with 23 bases remaining between them. Profiled with immunoSEQ multiplex PCR; TCRdb holds only in-frame clones, not every one. The data contain roughly 76,000 clones, 80% to 90% of them seen just once; the ten biggest clones take up 0.9% to 1.4%. This sequence joins TRBV7-9 and TRBJ2-5, with D tentatively TRBD1 or TRBD2 (6 bases each). Sequenced here: CD4+ or CD8+ T cells sorted from blood, sampled in a trial of the OX40 agonist ivuxolimab. This TCR was sampled from an adult with an advanced solid tumor such as melanoma, head and neck, liver or kidney cancer. The CDR3 region is CASSSAATNIGGETQYF. Here the CDR3 DNA reads TGTGCCAGCAGCTCGGCCGCGACTAATATAGGGGGGGAGACCCAGTACTTC. Looking up the rest from reference TRBV7-9 and TRBJ2-5 gives the full variable domain: DTGVSQNPRHKITKRGQNVTFRCDPISEHNRLYWYRQTLGQGPEFLTYFQNEAQLEKSRLLSDRFSAERPKGSFSTLEIQRTEQGDSAMYLCASSSAATNIGGETQYFGPGTRLLVL.